This entry lists 32 T cell receptor beta chains sequenced from one sample in a study of cytomegalovirus exposure and HLA in healthy donors. PCR involved 60 Vbeta and 13 Jbeta primers. The repertoire was sequenced with immunoSEQ multiplex PCR; TCRdb's copy has only in-frame clones and lacks some. The table includes roughly 200,000 clones, over 70% detected once. The sequenced material came from PBMCs. The receptors here all came from a woman aged 55-69 years in good health and CMV-seropositive.

Points on this clone: The germline gene is not matched at one end of the junction; a read error may be the cause. The chain joins TRBV7-2 to TRBJ2-7; tentative D call: TRBD2 (5 bases). CDR3 length: 14 amino acids. Germline CDR1 is SGHTA and CDR2 is FQGNSA. The chain's CDR3 is CASSLEERLTQQCF. The CDR3 region has the DNA TGTGCCAGCAGCTTAGAAGAGCGGTTGACACAGCAGTGCTTC.

V usage is TRBV5-1 and J usage is TRBJ2-5; 7 nucleotides align to TRBD1. The DNA end is a closer match to TRBJ2-7, so the J assignment may be wrong. The germline V gene has CDR1 SGHRS and CDR2 YFSETQ. This CDR3 comprises 13 residues. CDR3 DNA: TGCGCCAGCAGCCAAACAGGGGTCGACGAGCAGTACTTC. Translated: CASSQTGVDEQYF.

This clone was counted only a few times. The chain employs TRBV6-6 and TRBJ1-1; 10 nucleotides line up with TRBD1. V lost 6 bases and J lost 0; bases outside the gene matches: 7. Germline V gene sequence: CDR1 MNHNY, CDR2 SVGAGI (reference sequence). The CDR3 extends over 16 amino acids. The CDR3 nucleotides are TGTGCCAGCAGACGACAGGGGGCGATAATGAACACTGAAGCTTTCTTT. Protein sequence: CASRRQGAIMNTEAFF.

This clone has just one count. Other DNA sequences in this specimen translate into the identical CDR3. The chain links TRBV6-6 to TRBJ2-5, with a tentative D call TRBD2 (6 bases). Trimming shortened V by 5 bases and J by 2 bases, and 6 bases separated the two germline ends. Germline V gives CDR1 MNHNY, CDR2 SVGAGI (reference sequence). CDR3 size: 12 residues. CDR3 coding DNA: TGTGCCAGCAGTCGGGGGCAAGAGACCCAGTACTTC. Protein product: CASSRGQETQYF.

The chain joins TRBV30 to TRBJ1-2, with D uncertain. CDR1 and CDR2 from the germline V gene are GTSNPN and SVGIG (reference sequence). Trimming left V 6 bases short and J 7 bases short, with 18 bases between. This CDR3 is built from 13 residues. DNA for the CDR3: TGTGCCTGCCCAGGATCAGGCGTCTCTGGCTACACCTTC. This encodes CACPGSGVSGYTF.

There are a few counts of this clone. The gene calls are TRBV7-2 and TRBJ2-1; 8 bases map to TRBD1. The trim removed 2 bases at V and 0 bases at J, leaving 9 bases unmatched. In germline, CDR1 is SGHTA, CDR2 FQGNSA. The CDR3 has 18 amino acids. CDR3 nucleotides: TGTGCCAGCAGCTTATTCGGACAGGGCGCGAGCTCCTACAATGAGCAGTTCTTC. Amino acid sequence: CASSLFGQGASSYNEQFF.

This clone was counted once. This sequence joins TRBV7-9 and TRBJ1-4; 7 bases are a match to TRBD1. In germline, CDR1 is SEHNR, CDR2 FQNEAQ (reference sequence). V gave up 5 bases and J gave up 8 bases; unmatched junction bases: 8. The CDR3 has 14 residues. The CDR3 region is CASSETGSYEKLFF. CDR3 DNA sequence: TGTGCCAGCAGCGAGACAGGGAGTTACGAAAAACTGTTTTTT.

The CDR3 DNA sequence: TGTGCCAGCAGCCACAAGGGACTAGCGGGGGGCGAGGAGCAGTTCTTC. It translates to CASSHKGLAGGEEQFF. The chain joins TRBV4-2 to TRBJ2-1; 15 nucleotides match TRBD2. There are 16 residues in the CDR3. Germline CDR1 LGHNA, CDR2 YNFKEQ. The V and J ends lost 3 bases and 10 bases, in that order; junction bases with no gene match: 7.

V and J are TRBV7-3 and TRBJ2-5; 7 bases are shared with TRBD2. The germline CDR1 and CDR2 sequences are SGHTA and FQGTGA. The CDR3 spans 15 residues. V shed 5 bases, J shed 0 bases, and the junction held 6 bases outside the gene matches. The CDR3 region has the DNA TGTGCCAGCAGCCGAGGCGGGGGAAACCAAGAGACCCAGTACTTC. Amino acid sequence: CASSRGGGNQETQYF.

The V gene is TRBV27, the J gene TRBJ2-3; D might be TRBD1 (6 bases). Germline V gives CDR1 MNHEY, CDR2 SMNVEV (reference sequence). This CDR3 comprises 19 residues. Trimming shortened V by 6 bases and J by 4 bases, and 29 bases separated the two germline ends. In DNA, the CDR3 is TGTGCCAGCAGCAGACAGGCTACCCTCCAAGGGATAGGCGCAGATACGCAGTATTTT. It codes for CASSRQATLQGIGADTQYF.

A single count supports this clone. The V gene is TRBV6-1, the J gene TRBJ1-2; perhaps TRBD1 as D (6 bases). CDR3 length: 13 residues. CDR1 MNHNS and CDR2 SASEGT come from the germline V gene. V dropped 3 bases and J dropped 5 bases, with 10 bases sitting between them. CDR3 nucleotide sequence: TGTGCCAGCAGTGATACTACAGGGTATGGCTACACCTTC. This encodes CASSDTTGYGYTF.

The chain combines TRBV30 with TRBJ1-1; 10 positions match TRBD1. Losses at the gene ends were 3 bases for V and 6 bases for J; bases not matched to a gene: 10. The CDR3 has 15 residues. Per the germline V gene, CDR1 is GTSNPN and CDR2 is SVGIG (reference sequence). The CDR3 is CAWRGTDRGKAEAFF. The CDR3 DNA sequence: TGTGCCTGGAGGGGGACGGACAGGGGGAAGGCTGAAGCTTTCTTT.

This sequence joins TRBV5-1 and TRBJ2-2, with D possibly TRBD2 on 5 matching bases. V lost 0 bases, J lost 0 bases, and 9 bases lay in between. Germline V gene sequence: CDR1 SGHRS, CDR2 YFSETQ. The CDR3 covers 16 residues. CDR3 DNA sequence: TGCGCCAGCAGCTTGGGCCTAGCAGCGAACACCGGGGAGCTGTTTTTT. Amino acid sequence: CASSLGLAANTGELFF.

The chain carries TRBV7-2 and TRBJ2-4; weak D call: TRBD2 (5 bases). The CDR3 covers 12 residues. The V and J ends lost 8 bases and 7 bases respectively, with 12 bases between them. Germline CDR1 and CDR2: SGHTA and FQGNSA. Written as DNA, the CDR3 is TGTGCCAGCGCCGGGGTAGGGAACATTCAGTACTTC. Amino acid sequence: CASAGVGNIQYF.

The CDR3 DNA is TGCGCCAGCAGACTGGCGGGAGTCTACGAGCAGTACTTC. Translating gives CASRLAGVYEQYF. V is TRBV5-1 and J is TRBJ2-5, with 7 bases fitting TRBD2. The DNA end is more similar to TRBJ2-7, so the J call may be wrong. The germline V gene has CDR1 SGHRS and CDR2 YFSETQ. The CDR3 is 13 amino acids.

With respect to this clone: This specimen includes other DNA sequences encoding the same CDR3. V gene TRBV28 combines with J gene TRBJ1-2; D unresolved. Trimming shortened V by 2 bases and J by 8 bases, and 9 bases separated the two germline ends. The CDR3 loop spans 12 amino acids. CDR1 is MDHEN and CDR2 is SYDVKM in the germline V gene. This CDR3 reads CASSLRGYGYTF. The CDR3 nucleotides are TGTGCCAGCAGTTTACGGGGTTACGGCTACACCTTC.

The V gene is TRBV11-2, the J gene TRBJ2-3, with a tentative D call TRBD2 (6 bases). The germline V and J ends were trimmed by 5 bases and 6 bases, with 9 bases remaining between them. This CDR3 region has 12 residues. The germline gives CDR1 SGHAT, CDR2 FQNNGV. CDR3 nucleotide sequence: TGTGCCAGCAGCCCGGCGGGGGATACGCAGTATTTT. Translated, it gives CASSPAGDTQYF. Full variable domain (missing parts from reference TRBV11-2 and TRBJ2-3): EAGVAQSPRYKIIEKRQSVAFWCNPISGHATLYWYQQILGQGPKLLIQFQNNGVVDDSQLPKDRFSAERLKGVDSTLKIQPAKLEDSAVYLCASSPAGDTQYFGPGTRLTVL.

This clone was observed a few times. The rearrangement uses TRBV18 and TRBJ1-5; no clear D. The CDR3 runs to 14 residues. Per the germline V gene, CDR1 is KGHSH and CDR2 is LQKENI. V was pared by 3 bases and J by 1 base, with 7 bases between. The CDR3 nucleotides read TGTGCCAGCTCACCCCTCGGGAGCAATCAGCCCCAGCATTTT. The encoded protein is CASSPLGSNQPQHF.

The rearrangement links TRBV27 to TRBJ2-1, with 9 nucleotides matching TRBD1. With 6 bases clipped from V and 4 bases from J, the junction kept 7 bases outside the gene matches. CDR1 is MNHEY, CDR2 SMNVEV, per germline (reference sequence). The CDR3 runs 15 residues. CDR3 sequence: CASRSQGARYNEQFF. DNA for the CDR3: TGTGCCAGCAGATCACAGGGGGCAAGGTACAATGAGCAGTTCTTC.

This chain links TRBV4-1 with TRBJ2-7, with D possibly being TRBD2 (7 bases). Germline-derived CDR1 and CDR2 are MGHRA and YSYEKL. With 3 bases removed from V and 3 bases from J, the gap between germline ends came to 15 bases. The CDR3 length is 15 residues. CDR3 residues: CASSQVRGALYEQYF. The CDR3 nucleotides read TGCGCCAGCAGCCAGGTCCGGGGGGCCCTCTACGAGCAGTACTTC.

The rearrangement joins TRBV2 to TRBJ2-2; the match to TRBD2 covers 10 bases. The germline gives CDR1 SNHLY, CDR2 FYNNEI. With V trimmed by 7 bases and J by 5 bases, 13 bases remained unmatched. The CDR3 runs 17 residues. CDR3 DNA: TGTGCCAGCACTTATAGCGGGGGGCCTGCGAGAACCGGGGAGCTGTTTTTT. Amino acid sequence: CASTYSGGPARTGELFF. The full variable domain, its missing parts supplied by reference TRBV2 and TRBJ2-2, is EPEVTQTPSHQVTQMGQEVILRCVPISNHLYFYWYRQILGQKVEFLVSFYNNEISEKSEIFDDQFSVERPDGSNFTLKIRSTKLEDSAMYFCASTYSGGPARTGELFFGEGSRLTVL.

This clone was counted once. This chain's CDR3 is CASSIIAAPTDTQYF. CDR3 DNA sequence: TGTGCCAGTAGTATAATTGCGGCCCCCACAGATACGCAGTATTTT. The V and J genes are TRBV19 and TRBJ2-3; D not certain. V shed 2 bases and J shed 2 bases, with 11 bases lying between them. Germline CDR1 LNHDA, CDR2 SQIVND (reference sequence). CDR3 length equals 15 residues.

The rearrangement links TRBV6-5 to TRBJ2-1, with D tentatively TRBD2 (6 bases). With 10 bases removed from V and 4 bases from J, the gap between germline ends came to 17 bases. CDR1 MNHEY and CDR2 SVGAGI come from the germline V gene. The CDR3 sequence is 14 residues long. The CDR3 here is CATRSGPSYNEQFF. CDR3 DNA: TGTGCCACCAGGAGCGGGCCCTCTTACAATGAGCAGTTCTTC.

This clone was recorded once. The V gene is TRBV7-3, the J gene TRBJ1-2, with a tentative D call TRBD1 (6 bases). The germline V and J ends were trimmed by 5 bases and 3 bases, with 13 bases remaining between them. Germline values: CDR1 SGHTA, CDR2 FQGTGA. The CDR3 spans 14 residues. The CDR3 sequence: CASSPRAGDYGYTF. The CDR3 DNA reads as TGTGCCAGCAGCCCACGGGCAGGGGACTATGGCTACACCTTC.

The chain couples TRBV30 to TRBJ2-1; a possible D gene is TRBD2 (7 bases). This CDR3 spans 15 amino acids. V was cut by 0 bases and J by 8 bases, with 17 bases left in between. Looked up from germline, CDR1 is GTSNPN and CDR2 is SVGIG (reference sequence). The CDR3 nucleotides read TGTGCCTGGAGTGTACGACTAGCAGGGGCCGATGAGCAGTTCTTC. Translating gives CAWSVRLAGADEQFF.

The chain employs TRBV19 and TRBJ2-7; possible D gene TRBD2, 5 bases. The CDR3 length is 13 residues. In germline, CDR1 is LNHDA, CDR2 SQIVND (reference sequence). V shed 7 bases and J shed 0 bases, with 10 bases lying between them. The CDR3 DNA reads as TGTGCCAGTAAAGGACTGAGCTCCTACGAGCAGTACTTC. It codes for CASKGLSSYEQYF.

This rearrangement joins TRBV6-1 to TRBJ2-5, with 9 bases fitting TRBD2. The CDR3 is 16 amino acids. The germline gives CDR1 MNHNS, CDR2 SASEGT. With V trimmed by 0 bases and J by 2 bases, 4 bases remained unmatched. CDR3 amino acids: CASSEAGSGGQETQYF. The CDR3 bases are TGTGCCAGCAGTGAAGCCGGTAGCGGGGGTCAAGAGACCCAGTACTTC.

This rearrangement joins TRBV9 to TRBJ2-7; no clear D. V gave up 1 base and J gave up 7 bases, with 15 bases separating them. Germline V gene sequence: CDR1 SGDLS, CDR2 YYNGEE. This CDR3 comprises 14 residues. Here the CDR3 DNA reads TGTGCCAGCAGCGTAACCTCTCTCGGGTTGGAGCAGTACTTC. Its protein is CASSVTSLGLEQYF.

This clone was observed a few times. This chain connects TRBV7-2 to TRBJ1-4; D is perhaps TRBD1 (6 bases). This CDR3 spans 15 amino acids. Trimming shortened V by 5 bases and J by 3 bases, and 13 bases separated the two germline ends. Germline V gene lookup returns CDR1 SGHTA and CDR2 FQGNSA. CDR3 DNA sequence: TGTGCCAGCAGCCCACGACAGGCACCTAATGAAAAACTGTTTTTT. This gives the protein CASSPRQAPNEKLFF.

The J gene is TRBJ1-1, the V gene TRBV19, with 7 bases lining up with TRBD1. The CDR3 is made up of 13 amino acids. Per germline, CDR1 LNHDA and CDR2 SQIVND (reference sequence). V shed 4 bases, J shed 4 bases, and the junction held 3 bases outside the gene matches. The CDR3 DNA sequence: TGTGCCAGTAGTACGACAGGGAGCACTGAAGCTTTCTTT. Amino acid sequence: CASSTTGSTEAFF.

On this clone itself: The same CDR3 is also encoded by other DNA sequences in this sample. V is TRBV28 and J is TRBJ1-5; 8 bases align to TRBD1. Germline lookup yields CDR1 MDHEN and CDR2 SYDVKM. CDR3 length: 14 amino acids. Germline trimming cut 5 bases from V and 5 bases from J; bases unmatched to any gene: 5. The CDR3 DNA is TGTGCCAGCAGTCCCGGACAGGGAGATCAGCCCCAGCATTTT. The encoded protein is CASSPGQGDQPQHF. Supplemented by reference TRBV28 and TRBJ1-5, the full variable domain reads DVKVTQSSRYLVKRTGEKVFLECVQDMDHENMFWYRQDPGLGLRLIYFSYDVKMKEKGDIPEGYSVSREKKERFSLILESASTNQTSMYLCASSPGQGDQPQHFGDGTRLSIL.

The V and J genes are TRBV7-2 and TRBJ1-6; possibly TRBD1 for D (5 bases). V dropped 2 bases and J dropped 0 bases, with 8 bases sitting between them. The CDR3 loop spans 16 amino acids. CDR1 is SGHTA and CDR2 is FQGNSA in the germline V gene. The CDR3 DNA reads TGTGCCAGCAGCTTATACAGGAGCTCCTATAATTCACCCCTCCACTTT. Translating gives CASSLYRSSYNSPLHF.